A single sample is the source of the 31 T cell receptor beta chains below, sequenced in a study of blood T cell repertoires in COVID-19. Sequenced by immunoSEQ multiplex PCR; TCRdb stores in-frame clones only, minus some. This sample has about 240,000 clones; 80% to 90% occur once, and the top ten carry 7.5%. The sequenced material came from peripheral blood. These receptors came from a woman older than 75 with COVID-19, enrolled during active disease.

The chain links TRBV7-9 to TRBJ2-5; 7 bases match TRBD1. V trimming: 2 bases; J trimming: 5 bases; junction bases outside the gene matches: 2. Germline V CDR1 and CDR2: SEHNR, FQNEAQ (reference sequence). The CDR3 loop spans 13 amino acids. CDR3 in DNA: TGTGCCAGCAGCTTAAGGGGGCCGGAGACCCAGTACTTC. It codes for CASSLRGPETQYF.

Note on this clone: Being one base from a much bigger clone, this may be a read error. This sequence joins TRBV6-6 and TRBJ2-1; D gene uncertain. CDR1 is MNHNY and CDR2 is SVGAGI in the germline V gene (reference sequence). V lost 6 bases to trimming and J lost 4 bases, with 4 bases between them. The CDR3 has 11 residues. CDR3 coding DNA: TGTGCCAGCAGCCTTTACAATGAGCAGTTCTTC. It translates to CASSLYNEQFF.

In this sample, this clone turned up a few times. The chain combines TRBV7-2 with TRBJ2-7; no firm D call. In germline, CDR1 is SGHTA, CDR2 FQGNSA. This CDR3 comprises 12 residues. Trimming took 8 bases from V and 6 from J, leaving 14 bases between them. In nucleotides, the CDR3 is TGTGCCAGCCGAAAGCCCGGTCTCGAGCAGTACTTC. This gives the protein CASRKPGLEQYF.

The chain has TRBV5-5 and TRBJ1-3; weak D call: TRBD1 (5 bases). The ends were cut back, 4 bases at V and 3 bases at J, with 11 bases in the middle. The CDR3 extends over 14 amino acids. The germline V gene encodes CDR1 SGHKS and CDR2 YYEKEE (reference sequence). The DNA of the CDR3 is TGTGCCAGCAGCCCGGGGGGACTTGGAAACACCATATATTTT. Translating gives CASSPGGLGNTIYF.

The chain employs TRBV18 and TRBJ1-3, with D perhaps matching TRBD1 (6 bases). CDR3 size: 16 residues. Germline V gene lookup returns CDR1 KGHSH and CDR2 LQKENI. The V end was cut by 4 bases, the J end by 3 bases, with 16 bases between. The CDR3 sequence: CASSHTGIQGGNTIYF. The CDR3 coding sequence is TGTGCCAGCTCACACACAGGGATACAAGGTGGAAACACCATATATTTT.

This clone was seen a single time. The chain links TRBV30 to TRBJ1-1; 8 bases map to TRBD1. Trimming cost V 3 bases and J 2 bases; bases outside gene matches: 14. Germline loops: CDR1 GTSNPN, CDR2 SVGIG (reference sequence). This CDR3 has 17 residues. CDR3 in amino acids: CAWRVRQGQLGNTEAFF. Here the CDR3 DNA reads TGTGCCTGGAGGGTCCGACAGGGGCAACTGGGAAACACTGAAGCTTTCTTT. Filled out from reference TRBV30 and TRBJ1-1, the complete variable domain reads SQTIHQWPATLVQPVGSPLSLECTVEGTSNPNLYWYRQAAGRGLQLLFYSVGIGQISSEVPQNLSASRPQDRQFILSSKKLLLSDSGFYLCAWRVRQGQLGNTEAFFGQGTRLTVV.

A few counts support this clone. The chain combines TRBV7-6 with TRBJ1-3, with 11 nucleotides matching TRBD1. J was trimmed by 2 bases and V by 0 bases; bases with no gene match: 3. This CDR3 region has 17 residues. The germline V gene encodes CDR1 SGHVS and CDR2 FNYEAQ. CDR3 residues: CASSLAGQGAAGNTIYF. The CDR3 region has the DNA TGTGCCAGCAGCTTAGCCGGACAGGGGGCAGCTGGAAACACCATATATTTT.

J is TRBJ1-6 and V is TRBV5-4; TRBD1 might be the D (6 bases). V was pared by 1 base and J by 8 bases, with 10 bases between. Germline assignment: CDR1 SGHNT and CDR2 YYREEE (reference sequence). The CDR3 is made up of 14 amino acids. The CDR3: CASSLQQGDSPLHF. The CDR3 DNA reads as TGTGCCAGCAGCTTGCAACAGGGAGATTCACCCCTCCACTTT.

The rearrangement joins TRBV7-9 to TRBJ2-7, with 12 bases fitting TRBD2. With 5 bases clipped from V and 7 bases from J, the junction kept 15 bases outside the gene matches. This CDR3 is 17 amino acids long. CDR1 SEHNR and CDR2 FQNEAQ come from the germline V gene (reference sequence). This CDR3 reads CASSPTGLAGSSGEQYF. The CDR3 DNA reads as TGTGCCAGCAGCCCTACCGGACTAGCGGGGTCTTCGGGAGAGCAGTACTTC.

The chain carries TRBV4-3 and TRBJ2-1; possible D gene TRBD1, 5 bases. CDR1 LGHNA and CDR2 YSLEER come from the germline V gene. CDR3 length equals 15 residues. Trimming cost V 3 bases and J 4 bases, with 13 bases left between them. CDR3 amino acids: CASSQSPDSYNEQFF. As DNA, the CDR3 is TGCGCCAGCAGCCAGTCTCCAGACAGTTACAATGAGCAGTTCTTC.

The V gene is TRBV6-5, the J gene TRBJ1-2, with no clear D. V lost 4 bases, J lost 2 bases, and 8 bases lay in between. CDR1 and CDR2 (germline): MNHEY, SVGAGI. The CDR3 runs to 13 residues. The CDR3 sequence is CASSSIINYGYTF. In DNA, the CDR3 is TGTGCCAGCAGTTCTATAATCAACTATGGCTACACCTTC.

CDR3 protein: CASGNRFGGGNQPQHF. Here the CDR3 DNA reads TGTGCCAGCGGAAATCGTTTTGGGGGCGGCAATCAGCCCCAGCATTTT. This chain joins TRBV28 and TRBJ1-5; D might be TRBD1 (6 bases). The CDR3 spans 16 residues. The germline V gene encodes CDR1 MDHEN and CDR2 SYDVKM. V was trimmed by 8 bases and J by 2 bases, leaving 19 bases between them. Using reference TRBV28 and TRBJ1-5 for the parts outside the CDR3, the full variable domain is DVKVTQSSRYLVKRTGEKVFLECVQDMDHENMFWYRQDPGLGLRLIYFSYDVKMKEKGDIPEGYSVSREKKERFSLILESASTNQTSMYLCASGNRFGGGNQPQHFGDGTRLSIL.

V is TRBV3-1 (or the pseudogene TRBV3-2) and J is TRBJ1-2; D is unresolved. This CDR3 contains 13 residues. Germline V gene data show CDR1 as LGHDT and CDR2 as YNNKEL (reference sequence). Trimming took off 4 bases at V and 0 bases at J, with 6 bases between the two ends. The CDR3 sequence: CASSPYPNYGYTF. CDR3 nucleotides: TGTGCCAGCAGCCCTTATCCTAACTATGGCTACACCTTC.

The chain combines TRBV5-1 with TRBJ2-7; D possibly corresponds to TRBD1 (6 bases). Trimming left V 5 bases short and J 3 bases short, with 18 bases between. Germline CDR1 and CDR2: SGHRS and YFSETQ. The CDR3 is 15 residues long. In DNA form, the CDR3 reads TGCGCCAGCAGACAGGGAGAGGTCTATAGCTACGAGCAGTACTTC. Translating it yields CASRQGEVYSYEQYF.

The chain joins TRBV6-6 to TRBJ1-2; the match to TRBD1 covers 9 bases. This CDR3 has 16 amino acids. V lost 7 bases to trimming and J lost 6 bases; unmatched junction nucleotides: 15. Germline CDR1 is MNHNY and CDR2 is SVGAGI (reference sequence). CDR3 region: CASTGGFGTGSDGYTF. The DNA of the CDR3 is TGTGCCAGCACCGGGGGATTCGGGACAGGGTCAGATGGCTACACCTTC.

The chain employs TRBV7-3 and TRBJ2-5; maybe TRBD2 (6 bases). Trimming removed 2 bases from V and 5 bases from J, with 12 bases in between. Germline loops: CDR1 SGHTA, CDR2 FQGTGA. This CDR3 spans 14 amino acids. The CDR3 nucleotides are TGTGCCAGCAGCTTAGGGGGGAGCAGGGAGACCCAGTACTTC. It encodes CASSLGGSRETQYF.

CDR3 sequence reads: CASSSEGQGFTDTQYF. The CDR3 DNA reads TGTGCCAGCAGCTCTGAGGGACAGGGGTTCACAGATACGCAGTATTTT. The rearrangement links TRBV11-2 to TRBJ2-3, with 10 bases fitting TRBD1. The CDR3 contains 16 residues. The junction had 6 bases not matched to a gene; V was cut back by 4 bases and J by 2 bases. Germline lookup yields CDR1 SGHAT and CDR2 FQNNGV. Using reference TRBV11-2 and TRBJ2-3 for the parts outside the CDR3, the full variable domain is EAGVAQSPRYKIIEKRQSVAFWCNPISGHATLYWYQQILGQGPKLLIQFQNNGVVDDSQLPKDRFSAERLKGVDSTLKIQPAKLEDSAVYLCASSSEGQGFTDTQYFGPGTRLTVL.

The rearrangement links TRBV29-1 to TRBJ1-1; maybe TRBD1 (6 bases). This CDR3 is 17 amino acids long. Germline lookup yields CDR1 SQVTM and CDR2 ANQGSEA. V lost 0 bases and J lost 3, with 20 bases in between. The CDR3 DNA is TGCAGCGTTGAAGATATCCCAGGGGAAAAGGTCTACACTGAAGCTTTCTTT. Translating it yields CSVEDIPGEKVYTEAFF.

This clone was recorded a few times. The V and J genes are TRBV19 and TRBJ1-2; 7 nucleotides line up with TRBD1. CDR1 and CDR2 from the germline V gene are LNHDA and SQIVND (reference sequence). Trimming at V came to 4 bases and at J to 1 base, leaving 6 bases not matched to a gene. CDR3 length: 15 amino acids. This CDR3 is CASSTDRRGNYGYTF. CDR3 nucleotide sequence: TGTGCCAGTAGTACGGACAGGCGAGGTAACTATGGCTACACCTTC.

V is TRBV6-5 and J is TRBJ1-1, with TRBD1 matching 11 bases. The CDR3 is 14 amino acids. Germline V gives CDR1 MNHEY, CDR2 SVGAGI. J lost 5 bases, V lost 4 bases, and 3 bases had no gene match. The CDR3 loop reads CASSSGQGGTEAFF. The CDR3 DNA sequence: TGTGCCAGCAGTTCGGGACAGGGGGGGACTGAAGCTTTCTTT.

The rearrangement joins TRBV5-1 to TRBJ1-2; TRBD1 matches 9 bases. J lost 3 bases, V lost 4 bases, and 4 bases had no gene match. CDR3 length: 14 residues. Germline-derived CDR1 and CDR2 are SGHRS and YFSETQ. This chain's CDR3 is CASSPGQGDYGYTF. The CDR3 DNA sequence: TGCGCCAGCAGCCCGGGACAGGGCGACTATGGCTACACCTTC. The full variable domain, its missing parts supplied by reference TRBV5-1 and TRBJ1-2, is KAGVTQTPRYLIKTRGQQVTLSCSPISGHRSVSWYQQTPGQGLQFLFEYFSETQRNKGNFPGRFSGRQFSNSRSEMNVSTLELGDSALYLCASSPGQGDYGYTFGSGTRLTVV.

This chain links TRBV6-5 with TRBJ1-1; a weak D match, TRBD1 (6 bases). The CDR3 is 15 residues long. The germline CDR1 and CDR2 sequences are MNHEY and SVGAGI. The germline V and J ends were trimmed by 2 bases and 4 bases, with 14 bases remaining between them. The DNA of the CDR3 is TGTGCCAGCAGTTACCCCCAGTCAGGGGTCACTGAAGCTTTCTTT. Its translation: CASSYPQSGVTEAFF.

The rearrangement joins TRBV3-1 (or the pseudogene TRBV3-2) to TRBJ2-7; D remains ambiguous. V lost 1 base and J 2 bases, leaving 6 bases between the germline ends. This CDR3 has 13 amino acids. Per germline, CDR1 LGHDT and CDR2 YNNKEL (reference sequence). The chain's CDR3 is CASSQGHPYEQYF. The DNA of the CDR3 is TGTGCCAGCAGCCAAGGGCATCCCTACGAGCAGTACTTC.

The chain combines TRBV11-3 with TRBJ2-1; TRBD2 agrees at 7 bases. V gave up 5 bases and J gave up 7 bases; unmatched junction bases: 11. Germline CDR1 is SGHNT and CDR2 is YENEEA. There are 15 residues in the CDR3. CDR3 DNA: TGTGCCAGCAGCCTCGGGCGGGGGAGTGTAAATGAGCAGTTCTTC. This encodes CASSLGRGSVNEQFF.

The CDR3 nucleotides are TGTGCCAGCAGAGGACAGAACACTGAAGCTTTCTTT. Protein product: CASRGQNTEAFF. The chain uses TRBV12-3 or TRBV12-4 and TRBJ1-1, with a tentative D call TRBD1 (5 bases). This CDR3 has 12 amino acids. Trimming cost V 6 bases and J 1 base, with 6 bases left between them.

The chain joins TRBV6-2 or TRBV6-3 to TRBJ1-4; D is unclear. The length of the CDR3 is 17 residues. Germline V lookup: CDR1 MNHEY, CDR2 SVGEGT. V was clipped by 5 bases and J by 3 bases, with 19 bases between them. CDR3 DNA: TGTGCCAGCAGTCGCAGGTCCCTCACGCCGGCTAATGAAAAACTGTTTTTT. It specifies CASSRRSLTPANEKLFF.

This clone was seen only once. This chain links TRBV4-2 with TRBJ2-3; D perhaps matches TRBD2 (6 bases). CDR1 is LGHNA, CDR2 YNFKEQ, per germline. The CDR3 is made up of 16 amino acids. V gave up 3 bases and J gave up 0 bases, with 13 bases separating them. CDR3 sequence: CASSQLPGTSTDTQYF. CDR3 coding DNA: TGTGCCAGCAGCCAGCTCCCGGGGACTAGCACAGATACGCAGTATTTT.

The gene calls are TRBV10-3 and TRBJ1-1; 7 bases map to TRBD1. The CDR3 is 14 residues long. Germline assignment: CDR1 ENHRY and CDR2 SYGVKD. After removal of 8 bases from V and 2 bases from J, the junction contained 8 bases not matched to a gene. The CDR3 DNA follows: TGTGCCATCGGACGGGACAGATTAAACACTGAAGCTTTCTTT. This encodes CAIGRDRLNTEAFF.

The chain has TRBV10-1 and TRBJ2-5; D is unresolved. Trimming took 2 bases from V and 2 from J, leaving 18 bases between them. The CDR3 runs to 17 residues. CDR1 and CDR2 (germline): WNHNN, SYGVQD (reference sequence). The CDR3 sequence: CASSEPSIARPQETQYF. In DNA, the CDR3 is TGCGCCAGCAGTGAGCCCTCTATCGCTAGGCCGCAAGAGACCCAGTACTTC.

The DNA of the CDR3 is TGTGCCAGCAGTCCCGGACTGAGCACAGATACGCAGTATTTT. Translation gives CASSPGLSTDTQYF. The chain couples TRBV27 to TRBJ2-3, with a possible D match to TRBD2 (5 bases). Trimming pared 5 bases from V and 0 bases from J, leaving 9 bases between. The CDR3 sequence is 14 residues long. Per the germline V gene, CDR1 is MNHEY and CDR2 is SMNVEV (reference sequence).

The chain carries TRBV7-3 and TRBJ1-1; D may be TRBD1 (6 bases). CDR1 is SGHTA, CDR2 FQGTGA, per germline. V was clipped by 5 bases and J by 0 bases, with 10 bases between them. This CDR3 is 14 amino acids long. CDR3 in amino acids: CASSKGQLNTEAFF. DNA of the CDR3: TGTGCCAGCAGCAAAGGACAGCTGAACACTGAAGCTTTCTTT.